Sequencing of this T cell receptor (beta chain) was carried out in a study of shared clonotypes between healthy human individuals. Background on the study: Three CD4 naive, three CD4 memory, two CD8 naive and one CD8 memory plate were used per donor. General study findings and limits: Some naive CD4 clonotypes, around 5%, turned up in common across a handful of donors.

The V gene lost 4 bases and the J gene lost 3 bases, with 9 bases spanning the gap. The CDR3 has 13 residues. Germline CDR1 reads GTSNPN; CDR2 reads SVGIG (reference sequence). The assay ran at deep level. Generated by immunoSEQ multiplex PCR, the TCRdb table keeps only in-frame clones and is missing some. The table lists roughly 2 million clones, under 97% of them singletons, with around 0.13% in the top ten. On this clone itself: Its antigen is still unknown.

The chain couples TRBV30 to TRBJ2-2; TRBD2 might be the D (6 bases). The sequence came from a man aged 18 to 29 in good health. The material sequenced was naive CD4+ T cells sorted from blood. As for subset: CD45RA+ positively selected. The chain's CDR3 is CAWKLAYTGELFF. The CDR3 coding sequence is TGTGCCTGGAAACTAGCCTACACCGGGGAGCTGTTTTTT.